This is a list of T cell receptor beta chains from one sample in a study of blood T cell repertoires in COVID-19. Here immunoSEQ multiplex PCR was the method, and the copy in TCRdb shows in-frame clones only, minus some. The sample records some 120,000 clones, about nine tenths being singletons. Material for sequencing was peripheral blood. The receptors derive from a human donor with active COVID-19. The donor label of this sample is uncertain. Both conserved end residues are part of each CDR3. Fields, in order: D gene, clone size, J gene, V gene, CDR3 DNA, CDR3 protein. A D gene is named only where the DNA matches it firmly. Expanded clones are given a class, and other clones once, few, many or no size at all.

. | . | TRBJ2-3 | TRBV7-7 | TGTGCTAGCAGCCCCGCTGGGGCACCGACAGATACGCAGTATTTT | CASSPAGAPTDTQYF
TRBD1 | once | TRBJ1-2 | TRBV7-8 | TGTGCCAGCAGCCCGAGGACAGGGCCTAGTTATGGCTACACCTTC | CASSPRTGPSYGYTF
. | . | TRBJ1-2 | TRBV5-4 | TGTGCCAGCAGCCCAGAGCCTGGACTCTCCTATGGCTACACCTTC | CASSPEPGLSYGYTF
. | . | TRBJ1-6 | TRBV6-5 | TGTGCCAGCACCCGCGGGAGCCCCTATAATTCACCCCTCCACTTT | CASTRGSPYNSPLHF
. | few | TRBJ2-7 | TRBV7-9 | TGTGCCAGCACGGCATTATCAGGGATCGAGCAGTACTTC | CASTALSGIEQYF
. | few | TRBJ1-2 | TRBV6-6 | TGTGCCAGCAGTAACGTGGACAGCTATGGCTACACCTTC | CASSNVDSYGYTF
. | . | TRBJ2-2 | TRBV5-5 | TGTGCCAGCAGCCCCGTAACCGGGGAGCTGTTTTTT | CASSPVTGELFF
TRBD1 | . | TRBJ2-7 | TRBV5-4 | TGTGCCAGCAGCCCTCGACAGGGGGCCAACTACGAGCAGTACTTC | CASSPRQGANYEQYF
TRBD1 | . | TRBJ2-3 | TRBV7-9 | TGTGCCAGCAGCTATCCGGGACAGGGCCTCACAGATACGCAGTATTTT | CASSYPGQGLTDTQYF
. | . | TRBJ2-5 | TRBV10-2 | TGCGCCAGCAGTGACTTTTTCCGGGAGACCCAGTACTTC | CASSDFFRETQYF
TRBD1 | . | TRBJ2-2 | TRBV11-2 | TGTGCCAGCAGCTTACAACAGGGGGCAAACACCGGGGAGCTGTTTTTT | CASSLQQGANTGELFF
. | . | TRBJ1-1 | TRBV7-9 | TGTGCCAGCAGCTTAGGGAGTAACACTGAAGCTTTCTTT | CASSLGSNTEAFF
. | few | TRBJ1-6 | TRBV28 | TGTGCCACCGCAGCGGGATCCTATAATTCACCCCTCCACTTT | CATAAGSYNSPLHF
TRBD1 | . | TRBJ2-1 | TRBV4-3 | TGCGCCAGCAGCCAAGACCTGGGACAGCCCTACAATGAGCAGTTCTTC | CASSQDLGQPYNEQFF
. | . | TRBJ2-5 | TRBV18 | TGTGCCAGCCGACAGCAAGAGACCCAGTACTTC | CASRQQETQYF
TRBD2 | . | TRBJ2-3 | TRBV5-1 | TGCGCCAGCAGCCCGGGGACTAGCGGGGCGGATACGCAGTATTTT | CASSPGTSGADTQYF
. | . | TRBJ1-6 | TRBV7-8 | TGTGCCAGCAGATCCGGACAGCCCGATTCACCCCTCCACTTT | CASRSGQPDSPLHF
TRBD1 | . | TRBJ1-5 | TRBV15 | TGTGCCACCAGCAGAGATCTGGGACAGGGACGAGGGCCCCAGCATTTT | CATSRDLGQGRGPQHF
. | . | TRBJ1-5 | TRBV5-1 | TGCGCCAGCAGCTCGAGCGCAGCGAGGGGGAGAAGCGGGGTATGGTTTATATGGCCCCAGCATTTT | CASSSSAARGRSGVWFIWPQHF
. | . | TRBJ1-2 | TRBV15 | TGTGCCACCAGCAGGAACAGCTATGGCTACACCTTC | CATSRNSYGYTF
. | . | TRBJ2-1 | TRBV19 | TGTGCCAGTAGCCGTGGAGGGCAGAGATTCAATGAGCAGTTCTTC | CASSRGGQRFNEQFF
. | . | TRBJ2-1 | TRBV3-1/TRBV3-2 | TGTGCCAGCAGCCAAGGAGTTACCCGCGGGGAGCAGTTCTTC | CASSQGVTRGEQFF
TRBD1 | . | TRBJ1-4 | TRBV12-5 | TGTGCTAGTGGTCGACAGGGGGCGGCTAATGAAAAACTGTTTTTT | CASGRQGAANEKLFF
. | . | TRBJ1-6 | TRBV5-1 | TGCGCCAGCAGCTTGCTAGGGGCCACTTCACCCCTCCACTTT | CASSLLGATSPLHF
. | . | TRBJ2-3 | TRBV27 | TGTGCCAGCAGTCCCATTATTGCCCCCCTAGGTTCAGACGCAGATACGCAGTATTTT | CASSPIIAPLGSDADTQYF
. | . | TRBJ2-7 | TRBV5-4 | TGTGCCAGCAGTTATGCCCTGACAGGAGTCTACGAGCAGTACTTC | CASSYALTGVYEQYF